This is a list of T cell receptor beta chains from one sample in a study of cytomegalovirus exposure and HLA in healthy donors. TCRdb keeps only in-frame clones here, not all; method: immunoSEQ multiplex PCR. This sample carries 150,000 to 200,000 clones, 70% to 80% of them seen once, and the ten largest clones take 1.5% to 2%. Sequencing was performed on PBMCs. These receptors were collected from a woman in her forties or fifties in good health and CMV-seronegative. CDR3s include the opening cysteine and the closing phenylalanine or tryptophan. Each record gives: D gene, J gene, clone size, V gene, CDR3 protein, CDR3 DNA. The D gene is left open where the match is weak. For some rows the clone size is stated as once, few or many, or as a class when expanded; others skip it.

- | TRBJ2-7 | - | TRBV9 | CASSVGQEFSYEQYF | TGTGCCAGCAGCGTAGGTCAAGAGTTCTCCTACGAGCAGTACTTC
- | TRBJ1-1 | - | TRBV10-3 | CAISEWGQFNEAFF | TGTGCCATCAGTGAATGGGGACAATTCAATGAAGCTTTCTTT
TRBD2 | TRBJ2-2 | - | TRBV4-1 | CASSAREGTRELFF | TGCGCCAGCAGCGCCCGGGAGGGCACCCGGGAGCTGTTTTTT
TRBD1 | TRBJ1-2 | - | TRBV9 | CASSVQTGRPYGYTF | TGTGCCAGCAGCGTCCAGACAGGGAGGCCCTATGGCTACACCTTC
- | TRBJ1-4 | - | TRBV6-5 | CASSYRDTQRNEKLFF | TGTGCCAGCAGTTACCGGGACACCCAGAGAAATGAAAAACTGTTTTTT
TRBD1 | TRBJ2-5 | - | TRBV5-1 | CASSLAGTGGQETQYF | TGCGCCAGCAGCTTGGCTGGGACAGGGGGTCAAGAGACCCAGTACTTC
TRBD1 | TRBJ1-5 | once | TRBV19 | CASSIAGTGEQPQHF | TGTGCCAGTAGTATAGCCGGGACAGGGGAGCAGCCCCAGCATTTT
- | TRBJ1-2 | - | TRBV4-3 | CASSQAGNQNYGYTF | TGCGCCAGCAGCCAAGCGGGAAACCAGAACTATGGCTACACCTTC
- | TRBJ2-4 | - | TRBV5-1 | CASSLGLAKNIQYF | TGCGCCAGCAGCTTGGGTCTTGCCAAAAACATTCAGTACTTC
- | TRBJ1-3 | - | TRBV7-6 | CASSNIQGTISGNTIYF | TGTGCCAGCAGCAATATACAGGGAACGATCTCTGGAAACACCATATATTTT
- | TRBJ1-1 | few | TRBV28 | CASTLGAHTEAFF | TGTGCCAGCACCCTCGGTGCCCACACTGAAGCTTTCTTT
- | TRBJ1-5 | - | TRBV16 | CASSQIDRQNQPQHF | TGTGCCAGCAGCCAAATTGACAGACAAAATCAGCCCCAGCATTTT
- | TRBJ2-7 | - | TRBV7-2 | CASSFSLYEQYF | TGTGCCAGCAGCTTTTCCCTCTACGAGCAGTACTTC
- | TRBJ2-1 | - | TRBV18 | CASSPQRNEQFF | TGTGCCAGCTCACCGCAGAGGAATGAGCAGTTCTTC
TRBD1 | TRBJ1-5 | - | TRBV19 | CASKTIHRGDQPQHF | TGTGCCAGTAAAACTATCCACAGGGGCGATCAGCCCCAGCATTTT